This T cell receptor (beta chain) emerged from a study of T cell changes during pregnancy in multiple sclerosis (dated by TCRdb to between 2017 and 2020). Study-wide context: Changes in the T cell repertoire over the course of pregnancy were examined in this study in women with multiple sclerosis.

From its cysteine to its phenylalanine, the CDR3 spans 15 amino acids. Only the CDR3 DNA stays, 45 bases, in frame from base 1. V gives up 7 bases and J gives up 4 bases, and the segment between their germline ends measures 20 bases. Based on the germline V gene (reference sequence), the CDR1 and CDR2 sequences are SGHNT and YYREEE. The table lists this clone with a count of one. Which antigen it targets is not known. No base quality values were provided; no much bigger clone lies one nucleotide off. The library was produced with the immunoSEQ multiplex PCR assay. TCRdb re-hosts the immuneACCESS table, in-frame sequences only. Its copies lack some clones; in the studies checked, an unresolved V gene accounts for under half of them, and the cause for the rest is not known. The sample profile shows some 70,000 clones; about 90% of them were found once. The top ten hold 0.65% to 0.9% of the sample.

The V and J segments used are TRBV5-4 and TRBJ1-2; the D gene cannot be named for sure. The sequence was collected from a female donor with multiple sclerosis, enrolled in a pregnancy study. The sequences come from peripheral blood, collected in the second trimester of pregnancy. CDR3 loop: CASYERTRKTYGYTF. The nucleotides read TGTGCCAGCTATGAACGTACCAGGAAAACCTATGGCTACACCTTC.